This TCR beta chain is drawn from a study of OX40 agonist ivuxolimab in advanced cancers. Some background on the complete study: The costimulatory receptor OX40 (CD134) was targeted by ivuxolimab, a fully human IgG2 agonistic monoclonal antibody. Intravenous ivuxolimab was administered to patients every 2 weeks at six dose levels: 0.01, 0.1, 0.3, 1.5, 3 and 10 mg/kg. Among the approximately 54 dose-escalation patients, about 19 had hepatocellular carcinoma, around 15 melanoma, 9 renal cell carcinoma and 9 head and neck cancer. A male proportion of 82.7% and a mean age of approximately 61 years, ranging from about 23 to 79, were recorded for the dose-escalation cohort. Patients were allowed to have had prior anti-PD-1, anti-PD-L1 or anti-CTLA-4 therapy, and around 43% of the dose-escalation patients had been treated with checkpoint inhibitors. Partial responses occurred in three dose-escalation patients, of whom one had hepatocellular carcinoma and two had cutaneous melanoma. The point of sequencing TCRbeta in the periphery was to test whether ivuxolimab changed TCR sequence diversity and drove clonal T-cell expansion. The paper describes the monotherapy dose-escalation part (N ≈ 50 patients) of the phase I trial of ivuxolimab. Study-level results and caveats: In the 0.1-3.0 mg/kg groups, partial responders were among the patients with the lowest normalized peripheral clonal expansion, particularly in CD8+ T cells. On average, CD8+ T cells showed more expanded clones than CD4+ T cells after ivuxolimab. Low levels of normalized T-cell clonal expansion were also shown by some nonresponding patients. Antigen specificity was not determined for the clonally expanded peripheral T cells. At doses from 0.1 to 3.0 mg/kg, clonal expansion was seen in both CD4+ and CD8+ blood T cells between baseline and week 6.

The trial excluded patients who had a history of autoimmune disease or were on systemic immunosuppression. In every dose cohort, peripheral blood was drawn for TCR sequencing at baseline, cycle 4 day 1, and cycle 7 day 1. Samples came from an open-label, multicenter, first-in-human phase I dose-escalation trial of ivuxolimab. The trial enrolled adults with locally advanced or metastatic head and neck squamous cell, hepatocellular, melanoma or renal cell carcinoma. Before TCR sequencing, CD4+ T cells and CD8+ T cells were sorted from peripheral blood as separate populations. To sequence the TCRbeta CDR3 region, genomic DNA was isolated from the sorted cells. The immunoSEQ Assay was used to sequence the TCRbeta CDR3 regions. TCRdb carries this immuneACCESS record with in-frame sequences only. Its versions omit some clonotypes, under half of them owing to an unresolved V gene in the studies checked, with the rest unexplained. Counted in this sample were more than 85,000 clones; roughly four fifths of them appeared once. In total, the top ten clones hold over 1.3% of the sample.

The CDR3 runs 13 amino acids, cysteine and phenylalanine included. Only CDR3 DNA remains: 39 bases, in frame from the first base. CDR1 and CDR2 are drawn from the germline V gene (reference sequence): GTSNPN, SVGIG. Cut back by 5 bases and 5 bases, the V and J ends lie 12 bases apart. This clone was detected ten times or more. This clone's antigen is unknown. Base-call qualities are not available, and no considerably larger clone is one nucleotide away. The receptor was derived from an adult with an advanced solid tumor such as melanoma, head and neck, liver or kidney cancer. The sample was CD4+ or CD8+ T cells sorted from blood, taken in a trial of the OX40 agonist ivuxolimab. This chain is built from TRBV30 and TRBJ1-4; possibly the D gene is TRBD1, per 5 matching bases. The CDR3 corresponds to CAWGDGRNEKLFF. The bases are TGTGCCTGGGGGGACGGAAGGAATGAAAAACTGTTTTTT. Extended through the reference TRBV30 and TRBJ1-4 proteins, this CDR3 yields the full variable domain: SQTIHQWPATLVQPVGSPLSLECTVEGTSNPNLYWYRQAAGRGLQLLFYSVGIGQISSEVPQNLSASRPQDRQFILSSKKLLLSDSGFYLCAWGDGRNEKLFFGSGTQLSVL.